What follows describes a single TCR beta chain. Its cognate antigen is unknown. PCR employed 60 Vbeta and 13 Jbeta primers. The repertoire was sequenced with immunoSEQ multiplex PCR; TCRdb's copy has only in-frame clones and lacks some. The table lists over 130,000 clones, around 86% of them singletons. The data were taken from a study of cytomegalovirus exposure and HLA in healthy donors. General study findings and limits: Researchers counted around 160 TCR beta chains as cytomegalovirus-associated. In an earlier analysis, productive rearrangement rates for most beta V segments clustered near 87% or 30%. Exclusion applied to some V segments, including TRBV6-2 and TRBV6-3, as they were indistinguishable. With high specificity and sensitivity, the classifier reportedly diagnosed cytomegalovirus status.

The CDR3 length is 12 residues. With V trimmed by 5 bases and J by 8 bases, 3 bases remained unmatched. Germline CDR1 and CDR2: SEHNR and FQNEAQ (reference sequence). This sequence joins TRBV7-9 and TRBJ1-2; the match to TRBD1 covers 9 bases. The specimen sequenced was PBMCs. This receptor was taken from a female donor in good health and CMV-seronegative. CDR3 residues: CASSDGTGGYTF. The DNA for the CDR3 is TGTGCCAGCAGCGACGGGACAGGGGGCTACACCTTC.